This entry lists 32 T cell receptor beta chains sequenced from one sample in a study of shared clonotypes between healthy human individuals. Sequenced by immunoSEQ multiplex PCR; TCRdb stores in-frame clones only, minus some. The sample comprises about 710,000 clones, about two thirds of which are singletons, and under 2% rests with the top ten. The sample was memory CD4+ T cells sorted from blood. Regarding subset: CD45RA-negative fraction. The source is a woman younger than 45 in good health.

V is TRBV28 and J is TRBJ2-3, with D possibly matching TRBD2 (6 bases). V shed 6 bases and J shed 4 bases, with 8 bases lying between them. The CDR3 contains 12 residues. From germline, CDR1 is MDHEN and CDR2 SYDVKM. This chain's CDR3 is CASSKRADTQYF. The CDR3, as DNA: TGTGCCAGCAGCAAGCGGGCAGATACGCAGTATTTT.

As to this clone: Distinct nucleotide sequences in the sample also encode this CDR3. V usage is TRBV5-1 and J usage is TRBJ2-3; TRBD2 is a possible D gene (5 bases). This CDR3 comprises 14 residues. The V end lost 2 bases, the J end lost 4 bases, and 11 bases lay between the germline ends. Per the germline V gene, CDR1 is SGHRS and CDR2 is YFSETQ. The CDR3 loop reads CASSFLSGSDTQYF. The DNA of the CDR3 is TGCGCCAGCAGCTTCCTAAGCGGCTCAGATACGCAGTATTTT.

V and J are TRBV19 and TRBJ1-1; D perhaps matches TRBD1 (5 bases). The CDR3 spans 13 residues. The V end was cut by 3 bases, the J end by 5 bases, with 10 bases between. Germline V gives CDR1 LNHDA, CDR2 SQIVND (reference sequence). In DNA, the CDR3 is TGTGCCAGTAGTATGTCGGGGACTACTGAAGCTTTCTTT. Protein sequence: CASSMSGTTEAFF.

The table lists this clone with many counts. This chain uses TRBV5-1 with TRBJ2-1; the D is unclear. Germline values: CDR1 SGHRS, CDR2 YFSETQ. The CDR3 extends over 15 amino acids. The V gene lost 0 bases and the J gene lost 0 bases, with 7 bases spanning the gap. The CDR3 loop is CASSLDILSYNEQFF. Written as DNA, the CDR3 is TGCGCCAGCAGCTTGGACATACTCTCCTACAATGAGCAGTTCTTC.

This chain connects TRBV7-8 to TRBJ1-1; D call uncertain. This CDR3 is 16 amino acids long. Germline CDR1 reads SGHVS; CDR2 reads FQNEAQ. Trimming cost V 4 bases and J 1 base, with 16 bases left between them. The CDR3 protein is CASSSWAAAGNTEAFF. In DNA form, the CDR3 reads TGTGCCAGCAGCTCGTGGGCCGCTGCTGGGAACACTGAAGCTTTCTTT.

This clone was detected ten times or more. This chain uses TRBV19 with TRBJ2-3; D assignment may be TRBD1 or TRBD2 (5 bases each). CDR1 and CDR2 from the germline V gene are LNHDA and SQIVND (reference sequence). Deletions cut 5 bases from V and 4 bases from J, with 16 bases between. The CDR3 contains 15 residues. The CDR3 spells CASSRGTAPPDTQYF. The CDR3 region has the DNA TGTGCCAGTAGTCGAGGGACCGCACCCCCAGATACGCAGTATTTT.

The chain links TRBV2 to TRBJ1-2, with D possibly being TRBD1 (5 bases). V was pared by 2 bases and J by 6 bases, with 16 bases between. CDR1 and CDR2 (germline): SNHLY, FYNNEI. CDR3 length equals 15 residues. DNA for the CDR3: TGTGCCAGCAGTGAATATCGAGGAAGGGGAGATGGCTACACCTTC. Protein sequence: CASSEYRGRGDGYTF.

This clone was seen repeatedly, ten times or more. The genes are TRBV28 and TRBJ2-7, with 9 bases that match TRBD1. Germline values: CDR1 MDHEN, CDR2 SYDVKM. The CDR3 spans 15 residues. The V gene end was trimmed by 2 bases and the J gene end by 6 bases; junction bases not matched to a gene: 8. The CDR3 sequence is CASSLNSRDRAEQYF. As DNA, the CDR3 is TGTGCCAGCAGTTTAAACAGCCGGGACAGGGCCGAGCAGTACTTC.

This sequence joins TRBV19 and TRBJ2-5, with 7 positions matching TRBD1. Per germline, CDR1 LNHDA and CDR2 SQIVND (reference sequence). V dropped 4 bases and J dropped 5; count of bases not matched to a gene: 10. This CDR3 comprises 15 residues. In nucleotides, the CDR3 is TGTGCCAGTAGTAGATCCGGGACAGTCGGCGAGACCCAGTACTTC. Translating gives CASSRSGTVGETQYF.

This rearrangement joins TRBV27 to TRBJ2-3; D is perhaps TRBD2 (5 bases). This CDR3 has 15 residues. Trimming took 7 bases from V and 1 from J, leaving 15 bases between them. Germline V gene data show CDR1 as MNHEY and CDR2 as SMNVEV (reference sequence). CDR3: CASTSLGSRTDTQYF. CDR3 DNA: TGTGCCAGCACCTCGTTGGGGAGCCGCACAGATACGCAGTATTTT.

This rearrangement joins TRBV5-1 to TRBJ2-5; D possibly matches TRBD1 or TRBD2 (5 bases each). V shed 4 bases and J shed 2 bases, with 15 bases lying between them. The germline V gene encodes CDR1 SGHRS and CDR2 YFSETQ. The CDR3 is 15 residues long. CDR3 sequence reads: CASSPGTDMQETQYF. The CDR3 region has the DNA TGCGCCAGCAGCCCCGGGACGGATATGCAAGAGACCCAGTACTTC.

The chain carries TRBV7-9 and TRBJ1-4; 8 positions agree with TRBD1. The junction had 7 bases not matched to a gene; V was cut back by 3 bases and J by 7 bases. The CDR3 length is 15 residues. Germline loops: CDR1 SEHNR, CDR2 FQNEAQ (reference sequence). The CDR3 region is CASSFRQGTVEKLFF. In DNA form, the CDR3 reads TGTGCCAGCAGCTTTCGACAGGGGACGGTTGAAAAACTGTTTTTT.

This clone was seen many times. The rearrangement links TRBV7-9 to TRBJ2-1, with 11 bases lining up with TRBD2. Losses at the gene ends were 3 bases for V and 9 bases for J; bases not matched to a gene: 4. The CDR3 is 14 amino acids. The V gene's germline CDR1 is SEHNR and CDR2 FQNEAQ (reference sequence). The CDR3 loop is CASSFSGRAGEQFF. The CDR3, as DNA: TGTGCCAGCAGCTTTAGCGGGAGGGCCGGTGAGCAGTTCTTC.

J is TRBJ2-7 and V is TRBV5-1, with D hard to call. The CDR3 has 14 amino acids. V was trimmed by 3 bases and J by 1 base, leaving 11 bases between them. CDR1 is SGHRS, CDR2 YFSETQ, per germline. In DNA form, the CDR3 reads TGCGCCAGCAGCTCGATCCCGTCATCCTACGAGCAGTACTTC. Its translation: CASSSIPSSYEQYF.

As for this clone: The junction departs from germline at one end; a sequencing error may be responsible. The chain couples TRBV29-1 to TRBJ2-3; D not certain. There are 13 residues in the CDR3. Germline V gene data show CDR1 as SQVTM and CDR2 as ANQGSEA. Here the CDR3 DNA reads TGCAGCGTCGAAGGGTGGTCCACAGATACGCAGTATTTT. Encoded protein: CSVEGWSTDTQYF.

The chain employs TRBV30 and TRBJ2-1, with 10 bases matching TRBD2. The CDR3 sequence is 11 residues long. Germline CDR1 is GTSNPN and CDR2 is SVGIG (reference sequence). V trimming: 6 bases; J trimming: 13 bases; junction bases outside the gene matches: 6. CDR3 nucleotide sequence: TGTGCCTGTAGGTCTAGCGGGAGTCAGTTCTTC. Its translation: CACRSSGSQFF. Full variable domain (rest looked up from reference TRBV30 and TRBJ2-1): SQTIHQWPATLVQPVGSPLSLECTVEGTSNPNLYWYRQAAGRGLQLLFYSVGIGQISSEVPQNLSASRPQDRQFILSSKKLLLSDSGFYLCACRSSGSQFFGPGTRLTVL.

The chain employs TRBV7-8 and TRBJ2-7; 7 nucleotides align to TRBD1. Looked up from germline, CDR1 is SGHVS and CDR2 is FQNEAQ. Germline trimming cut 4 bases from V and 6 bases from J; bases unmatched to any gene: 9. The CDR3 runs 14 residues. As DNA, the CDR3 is TGTGCCAGCAGCTCCGGGACAGCGGCCGGCGAGCAGTACTTC. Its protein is CASSSGTAAGEQYF.

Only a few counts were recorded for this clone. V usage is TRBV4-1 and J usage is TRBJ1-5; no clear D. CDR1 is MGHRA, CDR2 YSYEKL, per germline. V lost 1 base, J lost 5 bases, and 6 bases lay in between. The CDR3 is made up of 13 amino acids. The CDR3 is CASSQGDDQPQHF. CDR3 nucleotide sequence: TGCGCCAGCAGCCAAGGAGATGATCAGCCCCAGCATTTT.

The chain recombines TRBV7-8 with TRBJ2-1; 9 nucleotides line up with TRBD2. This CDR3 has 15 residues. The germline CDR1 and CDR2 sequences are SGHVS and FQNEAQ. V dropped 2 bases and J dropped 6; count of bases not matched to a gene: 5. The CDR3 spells CASSLLSGSINEQFF. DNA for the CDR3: TGTGCCAGCAGCTTACTTAGCGGGAGTATCAATGAGCAGTTCTTC. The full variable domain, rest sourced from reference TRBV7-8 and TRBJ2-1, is GAGVSQSPRYKVAKRGQDVALRCDPISGHVSLFWYQQALGQGPEFLTYFQNEAQLDKSGLPSDRFFAERPEGSVSTLKIQRTQQEDSAVYLCASSLLSGSINEQFFGPGTRLTVL.

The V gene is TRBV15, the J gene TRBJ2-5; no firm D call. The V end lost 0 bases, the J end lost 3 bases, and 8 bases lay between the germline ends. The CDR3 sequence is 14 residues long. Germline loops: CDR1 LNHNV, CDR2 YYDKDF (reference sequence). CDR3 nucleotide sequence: TGTGCCACCAGCAGAGATCTCACAGAAGAGACCCAGTACTTC. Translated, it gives CATSRDLTEETQYF.

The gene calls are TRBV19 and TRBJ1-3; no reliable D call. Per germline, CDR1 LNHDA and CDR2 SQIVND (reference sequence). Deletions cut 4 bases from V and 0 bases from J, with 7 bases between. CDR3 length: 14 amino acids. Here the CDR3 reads CASSTTYSGNTIYF. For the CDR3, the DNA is TGTGCCAGTAGTACCACCTACTCTGGAAACACCATATATTTT. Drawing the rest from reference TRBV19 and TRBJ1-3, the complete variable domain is DGGITQSPKYLFRKEGQNVTLSCEQNLNHDAMYWYRQDPGQGLRLIYYSQIVNDFQKGDIAEGYSVSREKKESFPLTVTSAQKNPTAFYLCASSTTYSGNTIYFGEGSWLTVV.

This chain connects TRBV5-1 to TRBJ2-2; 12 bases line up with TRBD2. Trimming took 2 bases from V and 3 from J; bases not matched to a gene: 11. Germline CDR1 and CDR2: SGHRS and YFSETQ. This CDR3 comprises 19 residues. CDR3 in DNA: TGCGCCAGCAGCTTTAGGGTGACTAGCGGGAGAGGGGACACCGGGGAGCTGTTTTTT. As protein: CASSFRVTSGRGDTGELFF.

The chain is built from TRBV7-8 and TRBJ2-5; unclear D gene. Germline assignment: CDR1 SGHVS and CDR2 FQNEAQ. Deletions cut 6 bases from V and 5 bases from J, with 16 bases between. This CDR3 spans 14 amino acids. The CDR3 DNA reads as TGTGCCAGCAGACTACAGAAAACGGTGGAGACCCAGTACTTC. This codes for CASRLQKTVETQYF.

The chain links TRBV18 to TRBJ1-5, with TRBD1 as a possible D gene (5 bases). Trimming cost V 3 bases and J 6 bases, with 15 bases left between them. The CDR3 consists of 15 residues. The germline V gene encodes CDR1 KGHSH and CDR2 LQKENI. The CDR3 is CASSPGTAVSQPQHF. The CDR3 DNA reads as TGTGCCAGCTCACCGGGGACGGCGGTTAGTCAGCCCCAGCATTTT.

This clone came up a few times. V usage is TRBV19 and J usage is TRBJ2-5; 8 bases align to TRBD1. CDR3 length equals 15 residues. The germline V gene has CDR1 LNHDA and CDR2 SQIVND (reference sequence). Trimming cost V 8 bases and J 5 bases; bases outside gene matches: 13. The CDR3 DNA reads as TGTGCCAGTTCCCCCAGACAGGGGATCGAGGAGACCCAGTACTTC. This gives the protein CASSPRQGIEETQYF.

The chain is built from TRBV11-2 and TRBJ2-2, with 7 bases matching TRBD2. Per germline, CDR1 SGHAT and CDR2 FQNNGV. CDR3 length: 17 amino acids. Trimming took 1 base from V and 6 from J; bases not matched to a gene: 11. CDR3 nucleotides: TGTGCCAGCAGCTTAGTCGGAGGCGGGGAGGGCCCCGGGGAGCTGTTTTTT. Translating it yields CASSLVGGGEGPGELFF.

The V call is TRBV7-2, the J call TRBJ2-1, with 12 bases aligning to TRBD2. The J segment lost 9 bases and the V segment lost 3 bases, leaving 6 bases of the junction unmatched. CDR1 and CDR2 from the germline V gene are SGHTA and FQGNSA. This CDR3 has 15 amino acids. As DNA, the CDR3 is TGTGCCAGCAGCTTCAGGACTAGCGGGATCGCTGAGCAGTTCTTC. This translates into CASSFRTSGIAEQFF.

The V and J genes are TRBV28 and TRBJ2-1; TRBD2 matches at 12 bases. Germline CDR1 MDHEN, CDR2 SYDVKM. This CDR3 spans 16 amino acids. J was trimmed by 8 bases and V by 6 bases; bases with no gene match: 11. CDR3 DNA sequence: TGTGCCAGCAGAGGGGGGGTGACTAGCGGGAGTCATGAGCAGTTCTTC. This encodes CASRGGVTSGSHEQFF.

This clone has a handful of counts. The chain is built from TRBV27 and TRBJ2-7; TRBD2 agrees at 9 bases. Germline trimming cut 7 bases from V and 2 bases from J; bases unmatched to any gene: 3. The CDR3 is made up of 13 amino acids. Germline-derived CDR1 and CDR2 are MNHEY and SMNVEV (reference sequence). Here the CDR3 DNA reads TGTGCCAGCACTAGCGGGGATACCTACGAGCAGTACTTC. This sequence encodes CASTSGDTYEQYF.

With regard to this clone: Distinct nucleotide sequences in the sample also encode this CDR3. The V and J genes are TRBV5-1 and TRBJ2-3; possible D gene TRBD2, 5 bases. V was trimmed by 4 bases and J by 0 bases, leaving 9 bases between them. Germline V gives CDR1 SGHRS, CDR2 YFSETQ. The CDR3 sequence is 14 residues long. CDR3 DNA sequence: TGCGCCAGCAGCAGAGGGTCTAGCACAGATACGCAGTATTTT. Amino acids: CASSRGSSTDTQYF.

The DNA of the CDR3 is TGTGCCAGCAGCTTGATTAGCGGGAGTGCCCAAGAGACCCAGTACTTC. It yields the protein CASSLISGSAQETQYF. The chain carries TRBV5-5 and TRBJ2-5; 9 bases agree with TRBD2. This CDR3 has 16 residues. Germline V gene data show CDR1 as SGHKS and CDR2 as YYEKEE (reference sequence). With V trimmed by 1 base and J by 1 base, 5 bases remained unmatched.

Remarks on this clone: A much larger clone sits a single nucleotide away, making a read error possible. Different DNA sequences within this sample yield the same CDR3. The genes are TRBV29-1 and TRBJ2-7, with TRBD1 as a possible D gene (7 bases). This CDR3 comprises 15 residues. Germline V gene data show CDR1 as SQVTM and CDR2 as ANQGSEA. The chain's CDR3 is CSVEGAAGQFYEQYF. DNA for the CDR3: TGCAGTGTTGAGGGGGCCGCGGGACAATTCTACGAGCAGTACTTC.